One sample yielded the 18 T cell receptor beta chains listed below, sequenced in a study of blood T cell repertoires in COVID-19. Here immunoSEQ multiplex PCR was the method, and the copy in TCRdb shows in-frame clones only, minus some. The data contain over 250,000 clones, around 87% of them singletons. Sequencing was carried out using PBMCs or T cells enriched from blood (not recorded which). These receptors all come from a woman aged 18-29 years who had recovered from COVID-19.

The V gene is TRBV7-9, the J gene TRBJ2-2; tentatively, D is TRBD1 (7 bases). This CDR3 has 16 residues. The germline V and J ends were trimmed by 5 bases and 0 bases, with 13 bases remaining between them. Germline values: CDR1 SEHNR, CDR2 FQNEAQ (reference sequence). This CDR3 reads CASSPPGGPNTGELFF. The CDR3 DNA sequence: TGTGCCAGCAGCCCCCCAGGGGGGCCGAACACCGGGGAGCTGTTTTTT.

Written as DNA, the CDR3 is TGTGCCAGCAGCCGCACCCGGGTGGAAAGCAATCAGCCCCAGCATTTT. Its protein is CASSRTRVESNQPQHF. The genes are TRBV27 and TRBJ1-5; unclear D gene. V lost 6 bases and J lost 1, with 16 bases in between. There are 16 residues in the CDR3. Germline V gene lookup returns CDR1 MNHEY and CDR2 SMNVEV (reference sequence).

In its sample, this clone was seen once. CDR3 DNA: TGTGCCAGCTCCCTCAGGGCTCAGGTGGAAGCTTTCTTT. Translated: CASSLRAQVEAFF. The chain joins TRBV18 to TRBJ1-1; a possible D gene is TRBD1 (5 bases). CDR3 length: 13 residues. V was trimmed by 6 bases and J by 8 bases, leaving 16 bases between them. CDR1 and CDR2 (germline): KGHSH, LQKENI.

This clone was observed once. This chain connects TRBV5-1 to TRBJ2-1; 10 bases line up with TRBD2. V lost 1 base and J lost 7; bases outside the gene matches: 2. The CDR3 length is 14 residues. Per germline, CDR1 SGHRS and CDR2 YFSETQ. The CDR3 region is CASSLILAGNEQFF. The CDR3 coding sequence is TGCGCCAGCAGCTTGATACTAGCGGGGAATGAGCAGTTCTTC. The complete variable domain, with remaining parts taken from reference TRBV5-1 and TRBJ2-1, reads KAGVTQTPRYLIKTRGQQVTLSCSPISGHRSVSWYQQTPGQGLQFLFEYFSETQRNKGNFPGRFSGRQFSNSRSEMNVSTLELGDSALYLCASSLILAGNEQFFGPGTRLTVL.

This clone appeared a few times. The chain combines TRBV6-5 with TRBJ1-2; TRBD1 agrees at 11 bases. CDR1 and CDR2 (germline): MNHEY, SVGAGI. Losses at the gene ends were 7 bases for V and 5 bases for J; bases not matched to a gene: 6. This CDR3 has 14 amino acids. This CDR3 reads CASTRTGGVYGYTF. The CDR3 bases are TGTGCCAGCACCAGGACAGGGGGCGTTTATGGCTACACCTTC.

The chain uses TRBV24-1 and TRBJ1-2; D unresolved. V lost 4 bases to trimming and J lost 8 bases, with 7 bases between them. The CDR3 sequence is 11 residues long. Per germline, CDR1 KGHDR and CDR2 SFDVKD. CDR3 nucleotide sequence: TGTGCCACCAGTGAGAACGGGGGCTACACCTTC. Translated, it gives CATSENGGYTF.

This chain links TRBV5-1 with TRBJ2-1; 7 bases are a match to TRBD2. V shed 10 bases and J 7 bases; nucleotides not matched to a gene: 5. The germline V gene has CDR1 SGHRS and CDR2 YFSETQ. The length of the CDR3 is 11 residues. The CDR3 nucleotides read TGCGCCTCCGACGGGGGGAATGAGCAGTTCTTC. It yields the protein CASDGGNEQFF.

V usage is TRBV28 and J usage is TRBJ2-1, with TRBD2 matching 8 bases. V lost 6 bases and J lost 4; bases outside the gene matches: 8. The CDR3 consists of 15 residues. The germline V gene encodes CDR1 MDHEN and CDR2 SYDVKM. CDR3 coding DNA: TGTGCCAGCAGCCCCCCGGCGGGGGGATACAATGAGCAGTTCTTC. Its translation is CASSPPAGGYNEQFF.

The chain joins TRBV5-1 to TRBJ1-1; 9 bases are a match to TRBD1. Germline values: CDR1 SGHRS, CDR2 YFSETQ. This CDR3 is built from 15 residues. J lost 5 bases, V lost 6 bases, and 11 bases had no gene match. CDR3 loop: CASTSNRGLGTEAFF. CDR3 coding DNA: TGCGCCAGCACCTCAAACAGGGGGCTCGGAACTGAAGCTTTCTTT.

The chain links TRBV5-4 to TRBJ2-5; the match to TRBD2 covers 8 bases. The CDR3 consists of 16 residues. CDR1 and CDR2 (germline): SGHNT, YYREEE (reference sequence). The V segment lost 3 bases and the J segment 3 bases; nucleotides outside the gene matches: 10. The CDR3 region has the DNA TGTGCCAGCAGCTCGCACCGGGGGGGGAGAGAAGAGACCCAGTACTTC. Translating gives CASSSHRGGREETQYF.

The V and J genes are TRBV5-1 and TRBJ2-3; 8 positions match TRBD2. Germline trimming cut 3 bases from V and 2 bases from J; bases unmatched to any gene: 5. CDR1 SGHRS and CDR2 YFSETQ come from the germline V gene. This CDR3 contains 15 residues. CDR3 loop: CASSSGTSPTDTQYF. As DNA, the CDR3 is TGCGCCAGCAGCTCCGGGACTAGTCCCACAGATACGCAGTATTTT.

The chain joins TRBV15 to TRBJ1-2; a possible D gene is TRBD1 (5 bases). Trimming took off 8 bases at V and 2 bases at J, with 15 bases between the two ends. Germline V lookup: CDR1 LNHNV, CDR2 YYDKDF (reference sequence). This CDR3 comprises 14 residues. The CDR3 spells CATSLAGRNYGYTF. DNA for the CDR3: TGTGCCACCTCGCTGGCAGGGCGGAACTATGGCTACACCTTC.

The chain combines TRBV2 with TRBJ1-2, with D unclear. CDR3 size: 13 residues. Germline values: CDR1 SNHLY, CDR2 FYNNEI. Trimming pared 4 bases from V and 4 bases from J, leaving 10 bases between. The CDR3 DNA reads TGTGCCAGCAGTGCGGAGCTAATCTATGGCTACACCTTC. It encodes CASSAELIYGYTF.

The CDR3 region is CASSSSRDRPWELPTNEKLFF. In nucleotides, the CDR3 is TGTGCCAGCAGTTCATCTCGGGACAGGCCCTGGGAACTTCCAACTAATGAAAAACTGTTTTTT. The rearrangement links TRBV2 to TRBJ1-4, with 8 bases fitting TRBD1. The CDR3 has 21 residues. Germline V gene data show CDR1 as SNHLY and CDR2 as FYNNEI. J was trimmed by 0 bases and V by 5 bases; bases with no gene match: 20. Complete variable domain (other parts from reference TRBV2 and TRBJ1-4): EPEVTQTPSHQVTQMGQEVILRCVPISNHLYFYWYRQILGQKVEFLVSFYNNEISEKSEIFDDQFSVERPDGSNFTLKIRSTKLEDSAMYFCASSSSRDRPWELPTNEKLFFGSGTQLSVL.

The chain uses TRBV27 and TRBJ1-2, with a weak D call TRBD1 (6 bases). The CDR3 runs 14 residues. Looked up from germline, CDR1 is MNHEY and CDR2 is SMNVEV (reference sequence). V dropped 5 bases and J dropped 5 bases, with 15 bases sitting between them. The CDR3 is CASSVGGGAYGYTF. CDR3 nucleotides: TGTGCCAGCAGTGTCGGTGGGGGGGCTTATGGCTACACCTTC.

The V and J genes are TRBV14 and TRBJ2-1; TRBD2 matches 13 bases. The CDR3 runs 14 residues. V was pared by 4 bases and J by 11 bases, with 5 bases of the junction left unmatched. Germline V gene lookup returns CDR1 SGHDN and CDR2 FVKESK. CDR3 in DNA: TGTGCCAGCAGCCCCCGGACTAGCGGGGGAAAGCAGTTCTTC. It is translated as CASSPRTSGGKQFF.

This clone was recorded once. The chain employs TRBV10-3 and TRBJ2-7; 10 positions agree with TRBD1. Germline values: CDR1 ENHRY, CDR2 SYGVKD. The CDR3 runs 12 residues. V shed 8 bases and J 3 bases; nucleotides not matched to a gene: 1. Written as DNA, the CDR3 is TGTGCCATCGGGGACAGGGGCTACGAGCAGTACTTC. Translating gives CAIGDRGYEQYF.

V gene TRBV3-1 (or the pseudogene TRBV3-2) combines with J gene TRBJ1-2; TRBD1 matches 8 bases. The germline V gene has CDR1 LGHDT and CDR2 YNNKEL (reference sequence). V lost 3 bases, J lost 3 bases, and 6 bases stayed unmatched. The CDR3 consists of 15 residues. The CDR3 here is CASSQAGGNDYGYTF. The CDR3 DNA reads TGTGCCAGCAGCCAGGCAGGGGGCAACGACTATGGCTACACCTTC.